This T cell receptor (beta chain) was observed in a study of T cell clonotyping in hematopoietic cell transplantation. Measured with immunoSEQ multiplex PCR; TCRdb has only the in-frame clones, and not every one. The table lists just under 20,000 clones, approximately 79% of them singletons. This CDR3 has 15 amino acids. After removal of 4 bases from V and 5 bases from J, the junction contained 10 bases not matched to a gene. CDR1 is MNHNS, CDR2 SASEGT, per germline. What was sequenced was peripheral blood mononuclear cells. J is TRBJ1-2 and V is TRBV6-1; 7 positions agree with TRBD1. The source of this sequence is a man between 60 and 75 years old in good health. Some clones in this sample may be carry-over from other donors' samples. The CDR3 DNA reads as TGTGCCAGCAGTGGATTCTGGGGCAGGGGGTATGGCTACACCTTC. Residues: CASSGFWGRGYGYTF.